This T cell receptor beta chain was obtained from a study of T cells in Graves' hyperthyroidism and ophthalmopathy. Study observations and caveats: Most expanded thyroid clonotypes above 0.001 also appeared in blood.

Any patient presenting with uncontrolled infection, other autoimmune disease, pregnancy or lactation was left out. Source material for PBMCs was less than 12 ml fresh peripheral blood. Amplified TCR beta CDR3 regions derived from RNA transcripts. First-round RT-PCR of the TCR CDR3 relied on the HTBI primer set. In TCRdb, the multiplex PCR reads were re-called with MiXCR into one record per CDR3 protein. The table lists a few hundred thousand distinct CDR3 sequences, around 19% of them singletons. There are a few counts of this clonotype. Its cognate antigen is unknown. The receptor's source is a middle-aged man with Graves' hyperthyroidism. Material: blood.

The CDR3 here is CASSVGDSDYGYTF. In DNA form, the CDR3 reads TGTGCCAGCAGCGTAGGGGACAGCGACTATGGCTACACCTTC. V gene TRBV9 combines with J gene TRBJ1-2; 7 bases match TRBD1. This CDR3 is built from 14 residues. CDR1 is SGDLS and CDR2 is YYNGEE in the germline V gene. J lost 3 bases, V lost 0 bases, and 2 bases had no gene match.